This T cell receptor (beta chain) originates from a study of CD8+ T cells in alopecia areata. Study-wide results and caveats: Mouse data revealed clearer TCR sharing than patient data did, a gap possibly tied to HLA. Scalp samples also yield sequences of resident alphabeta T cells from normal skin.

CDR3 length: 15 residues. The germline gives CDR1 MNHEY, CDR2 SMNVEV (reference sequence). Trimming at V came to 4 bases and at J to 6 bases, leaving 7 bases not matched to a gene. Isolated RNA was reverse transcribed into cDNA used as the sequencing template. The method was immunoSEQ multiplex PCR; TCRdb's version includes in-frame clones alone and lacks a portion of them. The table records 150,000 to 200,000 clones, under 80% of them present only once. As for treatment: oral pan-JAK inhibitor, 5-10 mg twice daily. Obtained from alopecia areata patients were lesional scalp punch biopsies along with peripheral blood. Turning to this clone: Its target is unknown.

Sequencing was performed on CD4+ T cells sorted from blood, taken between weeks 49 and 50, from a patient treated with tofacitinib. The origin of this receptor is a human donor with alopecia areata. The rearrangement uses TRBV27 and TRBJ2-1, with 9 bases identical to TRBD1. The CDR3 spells CASSWTGVGPNEQFF. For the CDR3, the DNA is TGTGCCAGCAGTTGGACAGGGGTGGGTCCCAATGAGCAGTTCTTC.